Included here is one T cell receptor beta chain sequence, with context. Its target is unknown. Looked up from germline, CDR1 is SGDLS and CDR2 is YYNGEE. The CDR3 runs to 15 residues. V gave up 4 bases and J gave up 0 bases; unmatched junction bases: 6. Expressed TCRB transcripts were sequenced because the isolated RNA had all been reverse transcribed beforehand. About 4 million reads was the average for naive, central memory and regulatory T cell samples. This table comes from immunoSEQ multiplex PCR, and its TCRdb copy is limited to in-frame clones, with some not included. This table has a few hundred thousand clones, 10% to 15% appearing once. The entry originates in a study of beta chain features in type 1 diabetes. Looking at the study overall: Examination covered 100 million to 140 million sorted cells spanning all samples. Study results and limitations: In all four CD4+ subsets, TCRB CDR3 length was significantly, moderately reduced in type 1 diabetes. For patients, the naive, central memory and Treg TCRB repertoires appeared more alike than for healthy donors.

The V gene is TRBV9, the J gene TRBJ1-2; the match to TRBD1 covers 7 bases. The source of this sequence is a man in his late teens or twenties in good health. Sequencing was performed on naive CD4+ T cells from blood. CDR3 DNA: TGTGCCAGCAGCTCCCGGGACAGAGCTAACTATGGCTACACCTTC. This sequence encodes CASSSRDRANYGYTF.